These 25 T cell receptor delta chains were all obtained from the same sample, sequenced in a study of γδ T cells in repeated Plasmodium falciparum infection. TCRdb made new clone calls on the multiplex PCR reads using CATT. The profile shows 85,000 to 100,000 delta-chain clones, 0.98% of them singletons. Bulk repertoires came from Vgamma9/Vdelta2+ or Vdelta2-negative gammadelta T cells flow-sorted from PBMC. The sequencing input was gamma-delta T cells from blood. These receptors all stem from a pool of human donors (malaria-infected and uninfected, not separated).

This clone turned up a few times. TCRdb's listed protein matches a much larger clone and diverges from this DNA's translation at residue 16, likely through a read error; the protein shown comes from the DNA. In DNA, the CDR3 is TGTGCCTGTGACACCGAATTTGGCGGGGTCAACAAGAGGACCGATGAACTCATCTTT. Translated, it gives CACDTEFGGVNKRTDELIF. The rearrangement links TRDV2 to TRDJ1; D remains ambiguous. As TCRdb names no J gene, one was assigned here on the basis of a DNA match to germline. The CDR3 loop spans 19 amino acids. Germline V lookup: CDR1 GEAIGNYY, CDR2 EKD.

This clone was seen a handful of times. A far larger clone is a single base away, which makes a read error likely. This specimen includes other DNA sequences encoding the same CDR3. The CDR3 sequence is CACDHGGLSDKLIF. In DNA, the CDR3 is TGTGCCTGTGACCATGGGGGACTCTCCGATAAGCTCATCTTT. With the J gene uncalled, the V gene is TRDV2; the tabulated D call, TRDD3, remains unverified against the DNA. Germline V gene sequence: CDR1 GEAIGNYY, CDR2 EKD. The CDR3 is made up of 14 amino acids.

This clone was seen a handful of times. TCRdb's listed protein matches a much larger clone and diverges from this DNA's translation at residue 5, likely through a read error; the protein shown comes from the DNA. The chain joins TRDV2 to TRDJ1, with TRDD3 as a possible D gene (5 bases). Between the trimmed V and J ends, which lost 3 bases and 0 bases, there was a span of 40 bases. The CDR3 covers 24 residues. Germline CDR1 and CDR2: GEAIGNYY and EKD. The CDR3 is CACDPLLTPTGGDRFGLYTDKLIF. The DNA of the CDR3 is TGTGCCTGTGACCCCTTGCTAACACCAACTGGAGGTGACAGGTTCGGCTTGTACACCGATAAACTCATCTTT.

This clone occurred a few times. TCRdb shows a much larger clone's protein in place of this DNA's translation, and the two differ at residue 16, likely through a read error; the protein shown is translated from the DNA. The chain links TRDV2 to TRDJ1, with 12 bases fitting TRDD3. The J gene, left out of TCRdb, was set here by checking the DNA against germline. Germline CDR1 and CDR2: GEAIGNYY and EKD. The CDR3 spans 19 residues. CDR3 sequence reads: CACDTVRLGDTRRTDRLIF. CDR3 in DNA: TGTGCCTGTGACACCGTCCGACTGGGGGATACACGTCGGACCGATAGACTCATCTTT.

This clone was detected ten times or more. This DNA's translation and the protein TCRdb lists, from a much larger clone, do not match at residue 15, likely due to a read error; the protein shown is translated from the DNA. The rearrangement joins TRDV2 to TRDJ1; TRDD3 agrees at 8 bases. The CDR3 length is 19 residues. Per germline, CDR1 GEAIGNYY and CDR2 EKD. In DNA, the CDR3 is TGTGCCTGTGACACTCCTTGGACTGGGGGCCCCCACCCCACCGGTAAACTCATCTTT. Protein sequence: CACDTPWTGGPHPTGKLIF.

The table lists this clone with a few counts. A far larger clone is a single base away, which makes a read error likely. The same CDR3 also results from other DNA sequences found in this sample. The V call is TRDV2, the J call TRDJ1; a weak D match, TRDD3 (7 bases). The J gene comes from matching the DNA to germline here; TCRdb lacks it. The CDR3 runs to 14 residues. Looked up from germline, CDR1 is GEAIGNYY and CDR2 is EKD. The CDR3 loop reads CACDFLGDTDKLIF. In nucleotides, the CDR3 is TGCGCCTGTGACTTCCTGGGGGACACCGATAAACTCATCTTT.

As concerns this clone: It differs at one base from a far larger clone, so likely a read error. Other DNA sequences in the same sample also yield this CDR3. The rearrangement links TRDV1 to TRDJ1, with TRDD2 matching over 8 bases. TCRdb lists no J gene, so it was determined here by aligning the DNA to germline. After removal of 1 base from V and 10 bases from J, the junction contained 20 bases not matched to a gene. The CDR3 runs 18 residues. The germline CDR1 and CDR2 sequences are TSWWSYY and QGS. CDR3 in DNA: TGTGCTCTTGGGGAACAAGGACTTCCTACGCTTATCCCCTGGGGACTCATCTTT. This codes for CALGEQGLPTLIPWGLIF.

This clone was seen a few times. A far larger clone lies a single base away; this is likely a read error. Other nucleotide sequences from this sample produce the same CDR3. The rearrangement uses TRDV1 and TRDJ1; D is unclear. The J gene was missing in TCRdb and was found by matching the end of the DNA to germline. CDR1 and CDR2 from the germline V gene are TSWWSYY and QGS. Trimming cost V 3 bases and J 0 bases, with 14 bases left between them. The CDR3 spans 16 residues. The CDR3 region is CALGEPRWTNTDKLIF. In DNA form, the CDR3 reads TGTGCTCTTGGGGAGCCGAGATGGACAAACACCGATAAACTCATCTTT.

This clone appeared a few times. This likely reflects a read error, since a far larger clone is one base away. This sample also contains other DNA sequences that code for the same CDR3. The rearrangement uses TRDV2 and TRDJ1; 7 nucleotides agree with TRDD3. TCRdb leaves out the J gene; it was filled in here by matching the DNA to germline. CDR1 GEAIGNYY and CDR2 EKD come from the germline V gene. The CDR3 spans 18 residues. As DNA, the CDR3 is TGTGCCTGCGACACTCTTGTACTGGGGCCCCGGGACACCGATAAACTCATCTTT. Its translation: CACDTLVLGPRDTDKLIF.

Only a few counts were recorded for this clone. The translation of this DNA and the TCRdb protein of a much larger clone differ at residues 3 and 11, probably owing to a read error; the protein shown here is translated from the DNA. V is TRAV14/DV4 and J is TRDJ1, with no clear D. The CDR3 contains 13 residues. The germline CDR1 and CDR2 sequences are TSDPSYG and QGSYDQQN (reference sequence). CDR3 protein: CAALIRVADKPIF. CDR3 bases: TGTGCAGCCCTTATCCGGGTAGCCGATAAACCCATCTTT.

A note on this clone: The protein TCRdb lists belongs to a much larger clone and differs from this DNA's translation at residue 14, which points to a read error; the protein shown is made from the DNA. CDR3 sequence: CASFLETHYWGIRAGGPDKLIF. CDR3 nucleotide sequence: TGTGCTTCCTTCCTAGAAACCCATTACTGGGGGATACGCGCAGGGGGTCCCGATAAACTCATCTTT. The chain couples TRAV38-2/DV8 to TRDJ1; TRDD3 agrees at 13 bases. TCRdb is silent on the J gene; assignment here came from matching the DNA to germline. The V gene end was trimmed by 9 bases and the J gene end by 3 bases; junction bases not matched to a gene: 29. Per the germline V gene, CDR1 is TSESDYY and CDR2 is QEAYKQQN. This CDR3 contains 22 residues.

This clone was seen ten or more times. The TCRdb protein comes from a much larger clone and disagrees with this DNA's translation at residue 17, likely due to a read error; the protein given here is derived from the DNA. There is no J gene call, but TRDV2 is given as the V gene; the D call of TRDD3 is as the table states it, not checked on the DNA. The CDR3 length is 19 residues. Per germline, CDR1 GEAIGNYY and CDR2 EKD. The CDR3 coding sequence is TGTGCCTGTGACACCACGTTGAACTGGGCTTCCTGGGACACCCGACAGGTGTTTTTC. This gives the protein CACDTTLNWASWDTRQVFF.

Comment on this clone: It differs at one base from a far larger clone, so likely a read error. At the DNA level, this CDR3 is encoded by other sequences in the same sample as well. The chain links TRDV2 to TRDJ3; D possibly corresponds to TRDD3 (6 bases). TCRdb gives no J gene; it was assigned here by matching the DNA to germline. The CDR3 contains 19 residues. Germline values: CDR1 GEAIGNYY, CDR2 EKD. V was clipped by 0 bases and J by 0 bases, with 14 bases between them. The CDR3 sequence: CACDTVLGKHSWDTRQMFF. The CDR3, as DNA: TGTGCCTGTGACACCGTACTGGGAAAACACTCCTGGGACACCCGACAGATGTTTTTC.

This clone has a handful of counts. The translation of this DNA and the TCRdb protein of a much larger clone differ at residue 13, probably owing to a read error; the protein shown here is translated from the DNA. The chain couples TRDV2 to TRDJ1; 10 bases match TRDD3. Since TCRdb gives no J gene, matching the DNA to germline was used here to assign it. The trim removed 5 bases at V and 1 base at J, leaving 18 bases unmatched. Germline V gene lookup returns CDR1 GEAIGNYY and CDR2 EKD. CDR3 length: 19 amino acids. Here the CDR3 reads CACVGRVGGYQPLTDKLIF. The CDR3, as DNA: TGTGCCTGTGTCGGAAGGGTTGGGGGATACCAGCCCCTCACCGATAAACTCATCTTT.

This clone has a handful of counts. This is likely an artifact of a read error, given a far larger clone one base away. Other DNA sequences from this sample encode an identical CDR3 as well. This chain joins TRDV2 and TRDJ1; TRDD3 aligns across 8 bases. The J segment lost 0 bases and the V segment lost 9 bases, leaving 17 bases of the junction unmatched. CDR3 length: 17 residues. CDR1 and CDR2 (germline): GEAIGNYY, EKD. CDR3 in DNA: TGTGCCGGCAGGCAATTACTGGGGGGGACTAACACCGATAAACTCATCTTT. Translation gives CAGRQLLGGTNTDKLIF.

This clone was counted a few times. This likely stems from a read error, as it lies one base from a far larger clone. Other nucleotide sequences in the sample specify the same CDR3. V is TRDV2 and J is TRDJ1, with 13 bases that match TRDD3. Because TCRdb records no J gene, it was assigned here through a match of the DNA to germline. The CDR3 consists of 19 residues. Looked up from germline, CDR1 is GEAIGNYY and CDR2 is EKD. The V segment lost 4 bases and the J segment 0 bases; nucleotides outside the gene matches: 13. The CDR3 DNA reads as TGTGCCTGTGAGCGTACTGGGGGATACGCAGGACCATACACCGATAAACTCATCTTT. It encodes CACERTGGYAGPYTDKLIF.

This clone appeared a few times. The protein that TCRdb holds for this DNA derives from a much larger clone and differs from the translated DNA at residue 15, which likely indicates a read error; the protein shown here is translated from the DNA. V is TRDV2 and J is TRDJ1; 13 nucleotides line up with TRDD3. Matching the DNA to germline supplied the J gene, which TCRdb does not give. Losses at the gene ends were 3 bases for V and 2 bases for J; bases not matched to a gene: 20. CDR3 length equals 21 residues. Germline CDR1 GEAIGNYY, CDR2 EKD. In DNA form, the CDR3 reads TGTGCCTGTGACCTAACGAAGGTTACTGGGGGATACGAGGAAGAAACCGATAAACTCATCTTT. Protein product: CACDLTKVTGGYEEETDKLIF.

Note on this clone: A far larger clone is off by one base, so a read error is likely. The same CDR3 can be traced to other DNA sequences in this sample. The chain carries TRDV1 and TRDJ1; 10 positions match TRDD3. Here the J gene came from matching the DNA to germline, since TCRdb omits it. In germline, CDR1 is TSWWSYY, CDR2 QGS. This CDR3 has 20 residues. Unmatched junction bases numbered 18, after V lost 4 bases and J lost 1 base. The CDR3 nucleotides read TGTGCTCTTGGGGCTTTCCGGCGGGACTGGGGGATCCCAAGCACCGATAAACTCATCTTT. The encoded protein is CALGAFRRDWGIPSTDKLIF.

This clone appeared a few times. A far bigger clonotype differs at one base, so this is likely a read error. Different DNA sequences within this sample yield the same CDR3. The chain carries TRDV1 and TRDJ1; D is perhaps TRDD2 or TRDD3 (6 bases each). From germline, CDR1 is TSWWSYY and CDR2 QGS. This CDR3 is built from 22 residues. The V gene lost 0 bases and the J gene lost 0 bases, with 29 bases spanning the gap. The CDR3 is CALGELGKGVLPGDGYTDKLIF. As DNA, the CDR3 is TGTGCTCTTGGGGAACTGGGGAAGGGCGTCCTACCTGGGGATGGATACACCGATAAACTCATCTTT.

This clone turned up a few times. The protein recorded in TCRdb matches a much larger clone and deviates from this DNA's translation at residue 4, suggesting a read error; the protein here is obtained by translating the DNA. V gene TRDV1 combines with J gene TRDJ1, with 7 bases identical to TRDD3. Assignment of the J gene here rests on matching the DNA to germline, because TCRdb gives none. This CDR3 is 19 amino acids long. Germline CDR1 is TSWWSYY and CDR2 is QGS. CDR3 protein: CALEEHKADWGARVDKLIF. In nucleotides, the CDR3 is TGTGCTCTTGAGGAACATAAGGCGGACTGGGGTGCTCGGGTCGATAAACTCATCTTT.

This clone has just a few counts. TCRdb has a much larger clone's protein, which differs at residue 8 from the translation of this DNA, likely because of a read error; what is shown is the protein translated from the DNA. The DNA of the CDR3 is TGTGCTCTTGGGGACCCGGGGAACTGGGGGCTATCCTCCTATAAACTCATCTTT. Translating gives CALGDPGNWGLSSYKLIF. The genes are TRDV1 and TRDJ1; 8 bases map to TRDD3. Germline V gives CDR1 TSWWSYY, CDR2 QGS. Losses at the gene ends were 3 bases for V and 6 bases for J; bases not matched to a gene: 18. CDR3 length: 18 amino acids.

Turning to this clone: The mismatch at residue 8 between this DNA's translation and the TCRdb protein of a much larger clone likely reflects a read error; the protein shown is translated from the DNA. The chain uses TRDV1 and TRDJ1, with D possibly TRDD3 on 6 matching bases. No J gene was available from TCRdb, and it was assigned here by a germline match of the DNA. V dropped 2 bases and J dropped 8 bases, with 21 bases sitting between them. The CDR3 is 16 residues long. Germline CDR1 is TSWWSYY and CDR2 is QGS. CDR3 coding DNA: TGTGCTCTTGGGGAATGTCAGTGTTACTGGGTTGGGAAACTCATCTTT. This sequence encodes CALGECQCYWVGKLIF.

This clone was picked up many times. It differs at one base from a far larger clone, so likely a read error. V and J are TRDV1 and TRDJ1; 8 bases agree with TRDD2. Germline CDR1 reads TSWWSYY; CDR2 reads QGS. There are 26 residues in the CDR3. The CDR3 here is CALGELTFLNAWGNKSPSRRTDRLIF. The CDR3 DNA reads TGTGCTCTTGGGGAACTAACCTTCCTAAATGCCTGGGGAAACAAATCGCCATCAAGGAGGACCGATAGACTCATCTTT.

About this clone itself: The mismatch at residue 4 between this DNA's translation and the TCRdb protein of a much larger clone likely reflects a read error; the protein shown is translated from the DNA. This chain links TRDV2 with TRDJ1; 10 bases are a match to TRDD3. In the absence of a J gene in TCRdb, the DNA was matched to germline to assign it here. Germline trimming cut 5 bases from V and 3 bases from J; bases unmatched to any gene: 8. The CDR3 is made up of 15 amino acids. CDR1 GEAIGNYY and CDR2 EKD come from the germline V gene. This chain's CDR3 is CACGRGIRSSDKLIF. The CDR3 DNA follows: TGTGCCTGTGGTCGGGGGATACGATCGTCCGATAAACTCATCTTT.

Remarks on this clone: The TCRdb record carries a much larger clone's protein, which differs from this DNA's translation at residue 10; a read error is the likely cause, and the protein listed here is the DNA translation. The chain uses TRDV2 and TRDJ1, with 10 bases identical to TRDD3. No J gene was available from TCRdb, and it was assigned here by a germline match of the DNA. CDR1 and CDR2 from the germline V gene are GEAIGNYY and EKD. V shed 0 bases, J shed 9 bases, and the junction held 15 bases outside the gene matches. The CDR3 is 17 residues long. For the CDR3, the DNA is TGTGCCTGTGACACCGAGACTGGGGGATGCGGGGGCTACGAACTCATCTTT. Its protein is CACDTETGGCGGYELIF.